A selection of T cell receptor beta chains follows, all from one sample in a study of OX40 agonist ivuxolimab in advanced cancers. Data came from immunoSEQ multiplex PCR; TCRdb stores just in-frame clones and leaves some out. The data hold about 62,000 clones, with over 75% observed a single time. The material was CD4+ or CD8+ T cells sorted from blood, obtained in a trial of the OX40 agonist ivuxolimab. These TCRs come from an adult with an advanced solid tumor such as melanoma, head and neck, liver or kidney cancer. Both conserved end residues are trimmed from each CDR3.

TRBJ2-7,TRBV27,ASAGTGSYEQY
TRBJ1-2,TRBV7-9,ASSSEGQVYGYT
TRBJ1-3,TRBV6-1,ASSEQAEFSGNTIY
TRBJ2-7,TRBV5-1,ASSSNLGGFYEQY
TRBJ2-5,TRBV12-5,ASEGEETQY
TRBJ2-4,TRBV5-4,ASSQGVDFYNIQY
TRBJ1-3,TRBV2,ASSSGGSGNTIY
TRBJ1-4,TRBV2,ASSEGRVEKLF
TRBJ2-7,TRBV9,ASSVSSAGEGEQY
TRBJ2-7,TRBV6-1,ASSRAGGAYEQY
TRBJ2-7,TRBV5-5,ASSLASLYEQY
TRBJ2-2,TRBV18,ASSNVGTGELF
TRBJ2-7,TRBV5-1,ASSLGQPPPDEQY
TRBJ2-1,TRBV6-6,ASSPQGSSYNEQF
TRBJ1-3,TRBV30,AHSRGTSSSGNTIY
TRBJ2-7,TRBV6-5,ASKGRGGSVEQY
TRBJ2-1,TRBV6-1,ASSGTSGGSSYNEQF
TRBJ1-1,TRBV14,ASSHNRVNTEAF
TRBJ1-2,TRBV13,ASSLGAVRGDGYT
TRBJ1-4,TRBV19,ASDSPGTTNEKLF
TRBJ1-1,TRBV5-1,ASSLVGQGLSEAF
TRBJ1-1,TRBV7-8,ASSSKTIRETEAF
TRBJ2-1,TRBV6-4,ASSEQGFYNEQF
TRBJ2-3,TRBV9,ASSVARTGPTDTQY
TRBJ2-5,TRBV19,ASRGQGRRGKETQY
TRBJ1-2,TRBV13,ASSLSTGSNYGYT
TRBJ1-4,TRBV6-5,ASSYAPTATNEKLF